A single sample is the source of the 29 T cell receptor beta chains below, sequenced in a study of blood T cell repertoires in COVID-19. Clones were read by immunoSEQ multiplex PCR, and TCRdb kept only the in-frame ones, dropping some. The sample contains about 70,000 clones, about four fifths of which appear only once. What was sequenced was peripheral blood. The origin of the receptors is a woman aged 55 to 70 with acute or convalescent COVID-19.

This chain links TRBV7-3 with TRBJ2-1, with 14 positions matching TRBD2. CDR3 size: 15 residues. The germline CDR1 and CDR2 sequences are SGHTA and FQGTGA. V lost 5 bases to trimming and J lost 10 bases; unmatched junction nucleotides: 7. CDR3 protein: CASSPRLAGGREQFF. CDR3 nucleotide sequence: TGTGCCAGCAGCCCCCGACTAGCGGGGGGGCGCGAGCAGTTCTTC. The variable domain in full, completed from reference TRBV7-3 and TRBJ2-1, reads GAGVSQTPSNKVTEKGKYVELRCDPISGHTALYWYRQSLGQGPEFLIYFQGTGAADDSGLPNDRFFAVRPEGSVSTLKIQRTERGDSAVYLCASSPRLAGGREQFFGPGTRLTVL.

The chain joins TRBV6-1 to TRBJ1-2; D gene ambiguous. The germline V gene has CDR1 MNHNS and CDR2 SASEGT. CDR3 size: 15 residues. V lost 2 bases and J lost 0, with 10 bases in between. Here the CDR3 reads CASSENSYTNYGYTF. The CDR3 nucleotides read TGTGCCAGCAGTGAAAACAGCTATACTAACTATGGCTACACCTTC.

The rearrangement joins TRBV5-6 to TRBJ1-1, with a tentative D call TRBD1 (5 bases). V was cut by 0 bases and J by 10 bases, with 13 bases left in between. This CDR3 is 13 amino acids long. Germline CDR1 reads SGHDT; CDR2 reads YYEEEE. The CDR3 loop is CASSLAGPGGAFF. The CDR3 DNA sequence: TGTGCCAGCAGCTTGGCCGGGCCGGGGGGAGCTTTCTTT.

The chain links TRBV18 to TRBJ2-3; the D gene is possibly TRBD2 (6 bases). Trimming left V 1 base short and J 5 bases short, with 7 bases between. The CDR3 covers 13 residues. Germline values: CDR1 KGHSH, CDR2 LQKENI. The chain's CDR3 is CASSPLAVDTQYF. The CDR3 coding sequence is TGTGCCAGCTCACCACTAGCGGTAGATACGCAGTATTTT. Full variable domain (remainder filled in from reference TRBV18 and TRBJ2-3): NAGVMQNPRHLVRRRGQEARLRCSPMKGHSHVYWYRQLPEEGLKFMVYLQKENIIDESGMPKERFSAEFPKEGPSILRIQQVVRGDSAAYFCASSPLAVDTQYFGPGTRLTVL.

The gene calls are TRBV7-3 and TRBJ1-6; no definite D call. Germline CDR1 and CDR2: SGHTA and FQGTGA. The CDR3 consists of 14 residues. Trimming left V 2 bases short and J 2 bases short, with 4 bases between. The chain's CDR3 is CASSLGPYNSPLHF. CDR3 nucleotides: TGTGCCAGCAGCTTAGGGCCCTATAATTCACCCCTCCACTTT.

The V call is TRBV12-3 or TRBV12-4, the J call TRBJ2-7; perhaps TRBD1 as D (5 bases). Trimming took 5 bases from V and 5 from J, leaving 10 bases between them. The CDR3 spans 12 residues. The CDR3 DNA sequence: TGTGCCAGCAGTCTCGTCAGGGACGAGCAGTACTTC. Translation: CASSLVRDEQYF.

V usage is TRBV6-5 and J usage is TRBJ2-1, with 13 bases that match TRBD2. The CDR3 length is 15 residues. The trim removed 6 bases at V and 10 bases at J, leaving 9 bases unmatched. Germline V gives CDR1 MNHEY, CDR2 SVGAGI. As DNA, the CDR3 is TGTGCCAGCAGCCCAACTAGCGGGGGGGCCCAGGAGCAGTTCTTC. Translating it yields CASSPTSGGAQEQFF.

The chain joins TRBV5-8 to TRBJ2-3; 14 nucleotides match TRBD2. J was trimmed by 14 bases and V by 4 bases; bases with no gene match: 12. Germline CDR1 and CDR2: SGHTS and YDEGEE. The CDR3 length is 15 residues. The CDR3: CASSERLAGGPRTYF. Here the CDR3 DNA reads TGTGCCAGCAGCGAACGACTAGCGGGGGGGCCGCGGACGTATTTT. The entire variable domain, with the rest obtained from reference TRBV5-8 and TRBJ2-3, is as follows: EAGVTQSPTHLIKTRGQQATLRCSPISGHTSVYWYQQALGLGLQFLLWYDEGEERNRGNFPPRFSGRQFPNYSSELNVNALELEDSALYLCASSERLAGGPRTYFGPGTRLTVL.

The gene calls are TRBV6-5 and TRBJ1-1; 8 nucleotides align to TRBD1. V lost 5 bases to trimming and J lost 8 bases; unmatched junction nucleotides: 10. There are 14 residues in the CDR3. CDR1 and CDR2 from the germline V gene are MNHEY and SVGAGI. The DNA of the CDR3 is TGTGCCAGCAGTCAACAGGGGGTAACGGTGGAAGCTTTCTTT. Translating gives CASSQQGVTVEAFF.

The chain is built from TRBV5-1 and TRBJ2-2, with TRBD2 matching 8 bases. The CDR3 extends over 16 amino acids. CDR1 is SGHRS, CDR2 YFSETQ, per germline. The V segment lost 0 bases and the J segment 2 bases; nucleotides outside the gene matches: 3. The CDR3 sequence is CASSLGGGTNTGELFF. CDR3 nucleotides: TGCGCCAGCAGCTTGGGCGGGGGGACAAACACCGGGGAGCTGTTTTTT.

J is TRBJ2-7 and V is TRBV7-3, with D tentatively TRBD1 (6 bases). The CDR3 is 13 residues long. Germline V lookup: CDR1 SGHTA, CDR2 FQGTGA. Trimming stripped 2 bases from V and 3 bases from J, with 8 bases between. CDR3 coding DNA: TGTGCCAGCAGCTTAGAACAGGGCTACGAGCAGTACTTC. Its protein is CASSLEQGYEQYF. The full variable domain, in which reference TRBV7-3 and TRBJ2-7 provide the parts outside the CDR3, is GAGVSQTPSNKVTEKGKYVELRCDPISGHTALYWYRQSLGQGPEFLIYFQGTGAADDSGLPNDRFFAVRPEGSVSTLKIQRTERGDSAVYLCASSLEQGYEQYFGPGTRLTVT.

CDR3 DNA: TGCGCCAGCAGCCAAGAAGCATTGCAGGGGGCACCTGGAAACACCATATATTTT. Protein product: CASSQEALQGAPGNTIYF. V gene TRBV4-1 combines with J gene TRBJ1-3, with 8 bases fitting TRBD1. V trimming: 0 bases; J trimming: 2 bases; junction bases outside the gene matches: 9. This CDR3 comprises 18 residues. Germline-derived CDR1 and CDR2 are MGHRA and YSYEKL.

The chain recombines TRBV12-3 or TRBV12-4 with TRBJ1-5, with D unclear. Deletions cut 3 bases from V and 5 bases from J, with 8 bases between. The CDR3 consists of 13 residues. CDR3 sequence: CASSFSGDQPQHF. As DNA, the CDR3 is TGTGCCAGCAGTTTTTCTGGAGATCAGCCCCAGCATTTT.

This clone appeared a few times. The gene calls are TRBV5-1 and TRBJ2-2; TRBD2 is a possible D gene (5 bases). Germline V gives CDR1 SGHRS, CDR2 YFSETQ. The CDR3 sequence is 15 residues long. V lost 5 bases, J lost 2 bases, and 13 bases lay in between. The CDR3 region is CASRPSGINTGELFF. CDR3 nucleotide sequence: TGCGCCAGCAGACCGTCGGGGATTAACACCGGGGAGCTGTTTTTT.

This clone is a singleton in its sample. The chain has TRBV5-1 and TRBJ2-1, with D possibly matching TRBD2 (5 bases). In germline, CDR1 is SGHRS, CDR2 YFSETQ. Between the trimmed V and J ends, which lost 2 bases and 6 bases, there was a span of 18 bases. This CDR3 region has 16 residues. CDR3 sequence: CASSLFVGSRGNEQFF. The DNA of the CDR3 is TGCGCCAGCAGCTTATTTGTTGGATCCCGGGGCAATGAGCAGTTCTTC. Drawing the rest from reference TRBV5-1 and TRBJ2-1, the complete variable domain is KAGVTQTPRYLIKTRGQQVTLSCSPISGHRSVSWYQQTPGQGLQFLFEYFSETQRNKGNFPGRFSGRQFSNSRSEMNVSTLELGDSALYLCASSLFVGSRGNEQFFGPGTRLTVL.

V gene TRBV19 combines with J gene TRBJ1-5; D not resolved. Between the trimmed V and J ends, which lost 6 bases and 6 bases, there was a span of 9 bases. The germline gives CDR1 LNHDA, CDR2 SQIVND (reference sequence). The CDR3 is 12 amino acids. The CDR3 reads CASSTDVQPQHF. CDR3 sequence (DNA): TGTGCCAGTAGCACAGATGTTCAGCCCCAGCATTTT.

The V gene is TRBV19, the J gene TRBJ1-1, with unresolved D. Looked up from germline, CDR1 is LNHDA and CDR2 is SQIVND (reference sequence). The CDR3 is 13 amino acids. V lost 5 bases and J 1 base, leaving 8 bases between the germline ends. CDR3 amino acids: CASSPIPNTEAFF. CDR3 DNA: TGTGCCAGTAGTCCTATTCCGAACACTGAAGCTTTCTTT.

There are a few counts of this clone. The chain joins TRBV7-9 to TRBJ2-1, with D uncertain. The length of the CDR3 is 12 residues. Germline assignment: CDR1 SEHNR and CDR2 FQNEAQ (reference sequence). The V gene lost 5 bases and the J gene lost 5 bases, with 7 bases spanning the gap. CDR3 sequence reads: CASSRPDNEQFF. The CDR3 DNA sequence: TGTGCCAGCAGCCGCCCAGACAATGAGCAGTTCTTC.

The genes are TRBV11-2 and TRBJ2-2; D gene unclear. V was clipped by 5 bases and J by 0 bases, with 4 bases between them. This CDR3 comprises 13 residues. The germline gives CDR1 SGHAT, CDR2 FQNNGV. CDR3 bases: TGTGCCAGCAGCCCCTCGAACACCGGGGAGCTGTTTTTT. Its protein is CASSPSNTGELFF.

The CDR3 loop reads CASSVGEPGSPLHF. The CDR3 DNA sequence: TGTGCCAGCAGCGTAGGGGAGCCGGGGTCACCCCTCCACTTT. This chain connects TRBV9 to TRBJ1-6; D is unclear. Germline CDR1 and CDR2: SGDLS and YYNGEE. V lost 0 bases to trimming and J lost 10 bases, with 11 bases between them. This CDR3 has 14 amino acids.

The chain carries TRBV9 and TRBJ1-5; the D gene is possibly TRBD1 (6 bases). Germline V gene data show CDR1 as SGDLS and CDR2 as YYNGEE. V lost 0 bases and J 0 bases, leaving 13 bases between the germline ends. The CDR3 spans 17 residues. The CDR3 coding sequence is TGTGCCAGCAGCGTAGCTGCCAGGACAGATAGCAATCAGCCCCAGCATTTT. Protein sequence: CASSVAARTDSNQPQHF.

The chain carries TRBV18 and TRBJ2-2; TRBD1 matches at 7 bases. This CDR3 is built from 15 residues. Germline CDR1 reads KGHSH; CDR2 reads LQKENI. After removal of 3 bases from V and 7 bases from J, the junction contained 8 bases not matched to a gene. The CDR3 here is CASSPTTGFDGELFF. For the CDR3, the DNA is TGTGCCAGCTCACCTACGACAGGGTTTGACGGGGAGCTGTTTTTT. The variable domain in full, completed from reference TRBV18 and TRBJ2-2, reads NAGVMQNPRHLVRRRGQEARLRCSPMKGHSHVYWYRQLPEEGLKFMVYLQKENIIDESGMPKERFSAEFPKEGPSILRIQQVVRGDSAAYFCASSPTTGFDGELFFGEGSRLTVL.

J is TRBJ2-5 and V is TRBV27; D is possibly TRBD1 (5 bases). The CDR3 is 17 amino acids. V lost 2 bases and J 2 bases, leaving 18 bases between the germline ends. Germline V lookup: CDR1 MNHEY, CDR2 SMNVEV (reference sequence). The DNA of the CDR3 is TGTGCCAGCAGTTTAGGCGGCTCCTATGGACAACAAGAGACCCAGTACTTC. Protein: CASSLGGSYGQQETQYF.

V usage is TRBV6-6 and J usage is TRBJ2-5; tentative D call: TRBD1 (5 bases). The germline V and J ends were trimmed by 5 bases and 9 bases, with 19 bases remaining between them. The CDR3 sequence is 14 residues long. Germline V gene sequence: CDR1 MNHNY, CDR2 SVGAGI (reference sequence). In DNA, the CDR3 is TGTGCCAGCAGTAGGAAAGGGGCCGACTGGGCCCAGTACTTC. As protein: CASSRKGADWAQYF.

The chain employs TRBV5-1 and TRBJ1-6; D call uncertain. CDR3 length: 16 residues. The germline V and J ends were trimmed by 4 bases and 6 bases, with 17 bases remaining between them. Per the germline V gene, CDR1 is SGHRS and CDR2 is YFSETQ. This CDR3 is CASSLAASGFNSPLHF. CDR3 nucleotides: TGCGCCAGCAGCCTCGCCGCGTCCGGGTTTAATTCACCCCTCCACTTT.

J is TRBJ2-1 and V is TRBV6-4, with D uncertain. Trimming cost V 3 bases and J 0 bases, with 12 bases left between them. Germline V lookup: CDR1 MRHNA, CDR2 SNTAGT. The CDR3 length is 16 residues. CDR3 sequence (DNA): TGTGCCAGCAGTGAAGGAGCGTTAAGCTCCTACAATGAGCAGTTCTTC. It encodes CASSEGALSSYNEQFF.

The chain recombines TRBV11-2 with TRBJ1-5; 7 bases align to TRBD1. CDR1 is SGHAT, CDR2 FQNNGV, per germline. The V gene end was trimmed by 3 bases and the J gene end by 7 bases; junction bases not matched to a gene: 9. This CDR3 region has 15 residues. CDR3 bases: TGTGCCAGCAGCTTGAGAGGGGGCGGCGGACAGCCCCAGCATTTT. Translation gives CASSLRGGGGQPQHF.

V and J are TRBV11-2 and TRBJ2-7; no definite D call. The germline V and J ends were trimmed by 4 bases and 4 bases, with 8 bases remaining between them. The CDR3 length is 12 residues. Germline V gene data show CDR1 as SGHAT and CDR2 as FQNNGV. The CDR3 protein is CASSYQAYEQYF. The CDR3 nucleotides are TGTGCCAGCAGCTATCAGGCGTACGAGCAGTACTTC.

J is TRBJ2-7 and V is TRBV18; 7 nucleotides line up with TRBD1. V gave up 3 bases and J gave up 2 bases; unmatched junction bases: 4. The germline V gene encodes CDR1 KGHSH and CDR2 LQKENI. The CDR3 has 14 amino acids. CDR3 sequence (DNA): TGTGCCAGCTCACCCGATACAGGGGCCTACGAGCAGTACTTC. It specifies CASSPDTGAYEQYF.